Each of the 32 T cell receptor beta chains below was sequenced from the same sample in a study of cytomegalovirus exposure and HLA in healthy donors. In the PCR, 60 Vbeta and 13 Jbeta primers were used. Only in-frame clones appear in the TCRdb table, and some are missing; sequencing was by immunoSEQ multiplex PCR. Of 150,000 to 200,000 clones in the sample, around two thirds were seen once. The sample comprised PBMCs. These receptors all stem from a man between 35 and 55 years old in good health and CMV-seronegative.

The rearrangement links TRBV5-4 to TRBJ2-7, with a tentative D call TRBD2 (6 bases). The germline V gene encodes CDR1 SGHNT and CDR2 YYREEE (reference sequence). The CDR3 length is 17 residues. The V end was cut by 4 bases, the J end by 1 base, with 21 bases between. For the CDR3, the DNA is TGTGCCAGCAGCCGAAGGACGGGGAGGTTCGGGTCCTACGAGCAGTACTTC. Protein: CASSRRTGRFGSYEQYF.

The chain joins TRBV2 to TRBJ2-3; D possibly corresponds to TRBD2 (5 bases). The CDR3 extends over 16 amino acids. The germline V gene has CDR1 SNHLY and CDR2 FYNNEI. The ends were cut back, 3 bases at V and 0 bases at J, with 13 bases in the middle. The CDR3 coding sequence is TGTGCCAGCAGTGACCTAGCAAACGCTAGCACAGATACGCAGTATTTT. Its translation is CASSDLANASTDTQYF.

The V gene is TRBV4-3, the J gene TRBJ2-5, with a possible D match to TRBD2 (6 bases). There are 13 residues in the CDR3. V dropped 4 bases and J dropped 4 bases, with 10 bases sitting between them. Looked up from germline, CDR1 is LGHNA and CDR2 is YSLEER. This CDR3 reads CASSPRLGETQYF. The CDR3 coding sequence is TGCGCCAGCAGCCCCAGACTAGGAGAGACCCAGTACTTC.

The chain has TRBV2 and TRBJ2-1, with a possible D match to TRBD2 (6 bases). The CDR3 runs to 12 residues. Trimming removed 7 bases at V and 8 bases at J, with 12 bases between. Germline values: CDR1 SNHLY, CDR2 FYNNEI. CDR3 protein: CASTEGRYEQFF. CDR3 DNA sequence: TGTGCCAGCACAGAGGGGAGGTATGAGCAGTTCTTC.

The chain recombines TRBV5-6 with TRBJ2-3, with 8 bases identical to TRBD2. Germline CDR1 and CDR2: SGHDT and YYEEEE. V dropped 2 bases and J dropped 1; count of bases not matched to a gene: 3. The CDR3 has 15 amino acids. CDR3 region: CASSFGTRGTDTQYF. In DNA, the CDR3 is TGTGCCAGCAGCTTTGGGACTAGAGGCACAGATACGCAGTATTTT.

The CDR3 region is CASSPGLLSYNEQFF. CDR3 DNA: TGTGCCAGCAGCCCGGGACTCCTCTCCTACAATGAGCAGTTCTTC. This chain connects TRBV6-4 to TRBJ2-1, with a tentative D call TRBD2 (6 bases). V was trimmed by 6 bases and J by 0 bases, leaving 12 bases between them. This CDR3 has 15 amino acids. Germline CDR1 MRHNA, CDR2 SNTAGT.

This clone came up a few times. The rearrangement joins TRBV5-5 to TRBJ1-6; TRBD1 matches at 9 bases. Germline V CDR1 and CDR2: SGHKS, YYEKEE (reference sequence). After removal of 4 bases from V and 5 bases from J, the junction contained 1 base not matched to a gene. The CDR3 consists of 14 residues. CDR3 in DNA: TGTGCCAGCAGCCGGACAGGGGATAATTCACCCCTCCACTTT. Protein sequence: CASSRTGDNSPLHF.

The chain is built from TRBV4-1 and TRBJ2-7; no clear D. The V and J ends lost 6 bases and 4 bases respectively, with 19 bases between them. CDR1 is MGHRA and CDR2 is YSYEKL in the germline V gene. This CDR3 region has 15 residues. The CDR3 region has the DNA TGCGCCAGCAGGCTTTCGCAGGCCCAACCTTACGAGCAGTACTTC. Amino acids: CASRLSQAQPYEQYF.

The chain's CDR3 is CASSQDPPEEDEQFF. CDR3 bases: TGCGCCAGCAGCCAAGACCCACCGGAGGAGGATGAGCAGTTCTTC. V and J are TRBV4-1 and TRBJ2-1; a possible D gene is TRBD2 (5 bases). Trimming left V 0 bases short and J 8 bases short, with 14 bases between. The CDR3 covers 15 residues. Germline lookup yields CDR1 MGHRA and CDR2 YSYEKL.

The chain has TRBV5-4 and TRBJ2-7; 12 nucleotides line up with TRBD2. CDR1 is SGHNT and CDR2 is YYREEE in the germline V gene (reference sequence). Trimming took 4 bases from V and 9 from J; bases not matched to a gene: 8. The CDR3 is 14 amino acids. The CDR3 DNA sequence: TGTGCCAGCAGCATCTGGACTAGCGGGAACCGGCAGTACTTC. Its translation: CASSIWTSGNRQYF.

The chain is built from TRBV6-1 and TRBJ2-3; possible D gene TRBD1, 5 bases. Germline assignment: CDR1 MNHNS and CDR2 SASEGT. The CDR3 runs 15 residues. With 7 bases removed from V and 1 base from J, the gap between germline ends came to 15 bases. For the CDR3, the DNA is TGTGCCAGCACAGCCCAGGGTAGGGGCACAGATACGCAGTATTTT. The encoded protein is CASTAQGRGTDTQYF.

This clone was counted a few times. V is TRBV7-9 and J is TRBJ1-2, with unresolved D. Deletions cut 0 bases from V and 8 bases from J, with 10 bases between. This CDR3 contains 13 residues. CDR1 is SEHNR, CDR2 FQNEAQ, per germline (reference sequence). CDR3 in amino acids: CASSLASGIGYTF. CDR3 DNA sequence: TGTGCCAGCAGCTTAGCGTCGGGGATCGGCTACACCTTC. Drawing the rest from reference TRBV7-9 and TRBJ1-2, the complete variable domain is DTGVSQNPRHKITKRGQNVTFRCDPISEHNRLYWYRQTLGQGPEFLTYFQNEAQLEKSRLLSDRFSAERPKGSFSTLEIQRTEQGDSAMYLCASSLASGIGYTFGSGTRLTVV.

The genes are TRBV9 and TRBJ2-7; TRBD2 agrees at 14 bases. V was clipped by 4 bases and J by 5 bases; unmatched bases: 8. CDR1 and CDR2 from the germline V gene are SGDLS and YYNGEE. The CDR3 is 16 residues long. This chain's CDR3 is CASSQGTSGRKDEQYF. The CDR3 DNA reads TGTGCCAGCAGCCAAGGGACTAGCGGGAGAAAGGACGAGCAGTACTTC.

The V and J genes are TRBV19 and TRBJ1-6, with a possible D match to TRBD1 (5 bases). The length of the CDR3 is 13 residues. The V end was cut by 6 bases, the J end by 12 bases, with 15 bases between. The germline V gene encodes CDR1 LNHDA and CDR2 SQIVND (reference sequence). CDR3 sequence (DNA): TGTGCCAGTAGAGTCGCAGGGACTCTACCCCTCCACTTT. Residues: CASRVAGTLPLHF.

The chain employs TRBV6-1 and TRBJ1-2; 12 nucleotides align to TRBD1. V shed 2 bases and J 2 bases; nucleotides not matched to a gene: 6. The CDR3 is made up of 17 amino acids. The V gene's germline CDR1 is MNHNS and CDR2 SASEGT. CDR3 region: CASSERDRGRRNYGYTF. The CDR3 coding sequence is TGTGCCAGCAGTGAACGGGACAGGGGGCGCAGAAACTATGGCTACACCTTC.

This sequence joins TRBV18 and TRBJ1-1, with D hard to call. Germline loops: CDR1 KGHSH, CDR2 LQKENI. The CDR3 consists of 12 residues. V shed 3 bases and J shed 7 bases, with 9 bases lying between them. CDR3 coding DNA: TGTGCCAGCTCACCGCGGGAAGGTGAAGCTTTCTTT. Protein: CASSPREGEAFF.

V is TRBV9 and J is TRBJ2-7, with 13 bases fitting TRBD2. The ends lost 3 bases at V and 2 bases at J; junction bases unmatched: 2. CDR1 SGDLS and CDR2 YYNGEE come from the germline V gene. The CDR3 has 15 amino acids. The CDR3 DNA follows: TGTGCCAGCAGCGCTACTAGCGGGGGGGCCTACGAGCAGTACTTC. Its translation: CASSATSGGAYEQYF.

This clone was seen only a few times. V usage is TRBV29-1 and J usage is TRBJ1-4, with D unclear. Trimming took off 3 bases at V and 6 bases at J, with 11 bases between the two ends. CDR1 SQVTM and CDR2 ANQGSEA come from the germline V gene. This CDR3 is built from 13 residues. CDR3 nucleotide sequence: TGCAGCGTTGAGGGCAGAGCCGATGAAAAACTGTTTTTT. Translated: CSVEGRADEKLFF.

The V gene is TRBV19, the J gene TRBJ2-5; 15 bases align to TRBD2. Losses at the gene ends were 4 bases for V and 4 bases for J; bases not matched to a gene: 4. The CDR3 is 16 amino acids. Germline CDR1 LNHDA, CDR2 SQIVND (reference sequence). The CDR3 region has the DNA TGTGCCAGTAGTACGGGACTAGCGGGGGGTCGAGAGACCCAGTACTTC. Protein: CASSTGLAGGRETQYF.

The CDR3 region is CASSGQVNTEAFF. As DNA, the CDR3 is TGCGCCAGCAGCGGACAGGTGAACACTGAAGCTTTCTTT. The chain couples TRBV5-1 to TRBJ1-1; 7 nucleotides match TRBD1. V was clipped by 4 bases and J by 0 bases; unmatched bases: 0. Germline CDR1 SGHRS, CDR2 YFSETQ. The CDR3 runs to 13 residues. Variable domain in full (rest from reference TRBV5-1 and TRBJ1-1): KAGVTQTPRYLIKTRGQQVTLSCSPISGHRSVSWYQQTPGQGLQFLFEYFSETQRNKGNFPGRFSGRQFSNSRSEMNVSTLELGDSALYLCASSGQVNTEAFFGQGTRLTVV.

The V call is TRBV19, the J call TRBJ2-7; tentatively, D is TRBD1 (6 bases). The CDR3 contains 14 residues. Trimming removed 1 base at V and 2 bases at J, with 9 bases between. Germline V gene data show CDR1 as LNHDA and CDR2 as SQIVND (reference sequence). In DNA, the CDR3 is TGTGCCAGTAGTATAGGGCCAGGGGCCTACGAGCAGTACTTC. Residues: CASSIGPGAYEQYF. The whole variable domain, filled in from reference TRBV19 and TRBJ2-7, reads DGGITQSPKYLFRKEGQNVTLSCEQNLNHDAMYWYRQDPGQGLRLIYYSQIVNDFQKGDIAEGYSVSREKKESFPLTVTSAQKNPTAFYLCASSIGPGAYEQYFGPGTRLTVT.

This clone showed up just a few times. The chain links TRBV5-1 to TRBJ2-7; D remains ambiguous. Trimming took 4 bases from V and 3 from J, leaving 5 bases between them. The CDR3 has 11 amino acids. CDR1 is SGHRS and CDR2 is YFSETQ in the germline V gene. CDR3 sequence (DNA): TGCGCCAGCAGCCCCGGCTACGAGCAGTACTTC. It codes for CASSPGYEQYF.

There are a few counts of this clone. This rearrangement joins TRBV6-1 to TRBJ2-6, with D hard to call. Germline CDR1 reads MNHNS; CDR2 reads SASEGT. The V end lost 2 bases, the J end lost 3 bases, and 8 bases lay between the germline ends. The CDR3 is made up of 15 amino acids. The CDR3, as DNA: TGTGCCAGCAGTGAATCGAGTTTTGGGGCCAACGTCCTGACTTTC. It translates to CASSESSFGANVLTF.

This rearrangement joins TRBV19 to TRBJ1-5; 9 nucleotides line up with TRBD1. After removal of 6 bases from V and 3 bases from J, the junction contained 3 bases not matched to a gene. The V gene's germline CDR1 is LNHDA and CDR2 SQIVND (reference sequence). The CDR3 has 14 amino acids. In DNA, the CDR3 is TGTGCCAGTAGGGGACAGGGCCTCAATCAGCCCCAGCATTTT. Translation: CASRGQGLNQPQHF.

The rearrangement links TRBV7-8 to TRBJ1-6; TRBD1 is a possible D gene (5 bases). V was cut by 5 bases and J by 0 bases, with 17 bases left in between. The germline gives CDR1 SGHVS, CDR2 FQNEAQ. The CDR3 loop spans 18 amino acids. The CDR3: CASSPAFRGSSYNSPLHF. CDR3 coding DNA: TGTGCCAGCAGCCCAGCGTTTCGGGGGAGCTCCTATAATTCACCCCTCCACTTT. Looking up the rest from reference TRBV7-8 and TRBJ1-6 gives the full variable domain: GAGVSQSPRYKVAKRGQDVALRCDPISGHVSLFWYQQALGQGPEFLTYFQNEAQLDKSGLPSDRFFAERPEGSVSTLKIQRTQQEDSAVYLCASSPAFRGSSYNSPLHFGNGTRLTVT.

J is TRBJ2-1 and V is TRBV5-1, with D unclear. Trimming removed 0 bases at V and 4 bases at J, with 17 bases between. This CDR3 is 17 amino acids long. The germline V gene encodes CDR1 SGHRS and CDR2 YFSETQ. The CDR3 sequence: CASSLVSAQNPYNEQFF. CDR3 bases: TGCGCCAGCAGCTTGGTGTCGGCACAGAACCCTTACAATGAGCAGTTCTTC.

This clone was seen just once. CDR3 coding DNA: TGTGCCAGTAGTATCGAGCTAGCGGGAGGGCTCCCCAACACCGGGGAGCTGTTTTTT. Amino acid sequence: CASSIELAGGLPNTGELFF. The chain couples TRBV19 to TRBJ2-2; 12 positions agree with TRBD2. The germline V gene encodes CDR1 LNHDA and CDR2 SQIVND (reference sequence). This CDR3 has 19 residues. Losses at the gene ends were 3 bases for V and 2 bases for J; bases not matched to a gene: 10.

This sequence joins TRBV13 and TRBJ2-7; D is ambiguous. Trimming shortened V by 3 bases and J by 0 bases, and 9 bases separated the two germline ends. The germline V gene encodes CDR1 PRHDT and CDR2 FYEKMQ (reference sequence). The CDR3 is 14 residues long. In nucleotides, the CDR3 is TGTGCCAGCAGCTTTCGCGAGAGCTCCTACGAGCAGTACTTC. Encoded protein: CASSFRESSYEQYF. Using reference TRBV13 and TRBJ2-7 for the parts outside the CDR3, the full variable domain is AAGVIQSPRHLIKEKRETATLKCYPIPRHDTVYWYQQGPGQDPQFLISFYEKMQSDKGSIPDRFSAQQFSDYHSELNMSSLELGDSALYFCASSFRESSYEQYFGPGTRLTVT.

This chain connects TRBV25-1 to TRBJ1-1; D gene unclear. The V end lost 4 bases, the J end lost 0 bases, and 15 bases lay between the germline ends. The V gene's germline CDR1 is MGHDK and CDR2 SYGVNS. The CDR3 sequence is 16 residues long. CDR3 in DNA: TGTGCCAGCAGTGCGGGCTCGGGAACCATGAACACTGAAGCTTTCTTT. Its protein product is CASSAGSGTMNTEAFF.

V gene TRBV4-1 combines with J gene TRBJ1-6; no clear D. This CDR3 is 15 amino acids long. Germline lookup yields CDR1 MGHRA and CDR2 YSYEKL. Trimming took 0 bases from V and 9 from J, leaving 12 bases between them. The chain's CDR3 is CASSQEPGIRSPLHF. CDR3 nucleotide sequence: TGCGCCAGCAGCCAAGAGCCCGGGATTCGTTCACCCCTCCACTTT.

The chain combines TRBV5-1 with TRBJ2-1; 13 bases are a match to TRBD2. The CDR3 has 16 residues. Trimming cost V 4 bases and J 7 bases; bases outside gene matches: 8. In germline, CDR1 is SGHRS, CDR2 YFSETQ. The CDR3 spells CASSPGTSGTGNEQFF. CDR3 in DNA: TGCGCCAGCAGCCCCGGGACTAGCGGGACCGGGAATGAGCAGTTCTTC.

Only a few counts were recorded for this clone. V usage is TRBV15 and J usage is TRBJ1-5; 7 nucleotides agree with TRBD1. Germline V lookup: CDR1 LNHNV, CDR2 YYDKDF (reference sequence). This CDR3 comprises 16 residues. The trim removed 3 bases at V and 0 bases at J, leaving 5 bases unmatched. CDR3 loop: CATSRRQGSSNQPQHF. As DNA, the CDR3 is TGTGCCACCAGCAGGCGACAGGGAAGTAGCAATCAGCCCCAGCATTTT.